Below are 12 T cell receptor beta chains sequenced from a single sample in a study of shared clonotypes between healthy human individuals. Method: immunoSEQ multiplex PCR; TCRdb's copy keeps in-frame clones and lacks some. The sample includes about 2.1 million clones, around 95% seen only once; the top ten take roughly 1.7%. Naive CD8 cells comprised CD45RO-negative, CCR7-positively selected cells, excluding terminally differentiated effector memory CD45RA+ cells. The specimen was naive CD8+ T cells from PBMCs. The receptors come from a man aged 18 to 29 in good health. Some clones in this sample may be carry-over from other donors' samples.

V is TRBV4-3 and J is TRBJ1-2, with a weak D call TRBD1 (5 bases). CDR1 LGHNA and CDR2 YSLEER come from the germline V gene. Trimming removed 0 bases at V and 4 bases at J, with 12 bases between. The CDR3 spans 15 residues. This chain's CDR3 is CASSQDLDSFYGYTF. CDR3 sequence (DNA): TGCGCCAGCAGCCAAGATCTCGACAGCTTCTATGGCTACACCTTC.

The chain couples TRBV29-1 to TRBJ2-5; D is perhaps TRBD1 (5 bases). V was cut by 8 bases and J by 2 bases, with 21 bases left in between. Germline CDR1 SQVTM, CDR2 ANQGSEA. The CDR3 runs 15 residues. Here the CDR3 reads CSFKDQGPVQETQYF. The CDR3 DNA sequence: TGCAGCTTCAAGGACCAGGGCCCCGTACAAGAGACCCAGTACTTC.

The chain is built from TRBV7-9 and TRBJ1-2; no definite D call. V was cut by 4 bases and J by 8 bases, with 20 bases left in between. From germline, CDR1 is SEHNR and CDR2 FQNEAQ (reference sequence). CDR3 size: 15 residues. CDR3 DNA: TGTGCCAGCAGCTCCCCCGACGGCCCCAAAAAAGGCTACACCTTC. Protein product: CASSSPDGPKKGYTF.

The DNA for the CDR3 is TGTGCCAGCAGCCCACCGGTAGCCCCGGGCGAGCAGTACTTC. Amino acids: CASSPPVAPGEQYF. The V call is TRBV7-2, the J call TRBJ2-7; D is unresolved. V gave up 5 bases and J gave up 6 bases, with 17 bases separating them. The germline gives CDR1 SGHTA, CDR2 FQGNSA. The CDR3 covers 14 residues. The full variable domain, completed using reference TRBV7-2 and TRBJ2-7, is GAGVSQSPSNKVTEKGKDVELRCDPISGHTALYWYRQSLGQGLEFLIYFQGNSAPDKSGLPSDRFSAERTGGSVSTLTIQRTQQEDSAVYLCASSPPVAPGEQYFGPGTRLTVT.

This clone appeared once. The chain has TRBV6-1 and TRBJ2-5; tentative D call: TRBD1 (6 bases). V was pared by 3 bases and J by 5 bases, with 10 bases between. This CDR3 comprises 13 residues. Per the germline V gene, CDR1 is MNHNS and CDR2 is SASEGT. The CDR3 loop is CASSDRGRETQYF. DNA for the CDR3: TGTGCCAGCAGTGACAGGGGTAGGGAGACCCAGTACTTC.

The CDR3 region is CAVKGDYGYTF. CDR3 DNA: TGTGCCGTGAAGGGGGACTATGGCTACACCTTC. V gene TRBV13 combines with J gene TRBJ1-2; D is possibly TRBD1 (6 bases). CDR3 size: 11 residues. From germline, CDR1 is PRHDT and CDR2 FYEKMQ (reference sequence). Deletions cut 11 bases from V and 3 bases from J, with 10 bases between.

CDR3 loop: CASSWNTLRPGELFF. CDR3 nucleotide sequence: TGCGCCAGCAGTTGGAACACACTAAGGCCCGGGGAGCTGTTTTTT. This sequence joins TRBV4-3 and TRBJ2-2; D not resolved. Germline lookup yields CDR1 LGHNA and CDR2 YSLEER. CDR3 length: 15 residues. Trimming took 6 bases from V and 6 from J, leaving 17 bases between them.

The chain joins TRBV4-3 to TRBJ2-7, with 9 bases identical to TRBD2. The CDR3 is made up of 18 amino acids. Unmatched junction bases numbered 15, after V lost 4 bases and J lost 2 bases. Per the germline V gene, CDR1 is LGHNA and CDR2 is YSLEER. This CDR3 is CASSPRFPSGMVTYEQYF. The CDR3 DNA sequence: TGCGCCAGCAGCCCAAGGTTTCCTAGCGGGATGGTCACCTACGAGCAGTACTTC.

Concerning this clone itself: This sample includes further DNA sequences coding for the same CDR3. The J gene is TRBJ2-3, the V gene TRBV9; tentative D call: TRBD1 (5 bases). This CDR3 is built from 14 residues. CDR1 is SGDLS, CDR2 YYNGEE, per germline. With 4 bases removed from V and 0 bases from J, the gap between germline ends came to 9 bases. The CDR3 coding sequence is TGTGCCAGCAGCCAGGGTGGGAGCACAGATACGCAGTATTTT. Its protein product is CASSQGGSTDTQYF.

The rearrangement links TRBV9 to TRBJ2-3; D perhaps matches TRBD2 (5 bases). The CDR3 has 16 amino acids. V was clipped by 0 bases and J by 6 bases, with 17 bases between them. The germline CDR1 and CDR2 sequences are SGDLS and YYNGEE. CDR3 sequence (DNA): TGTGCCAGCAGCGTAGCCCCGACTAACCCGGGGGATACGCAGTATTTT. Translated, it gives CASSVAPTNPGDTQYF.

This clone has only one observation. The chain uses TRBV19 and TRBJ2-3, with TRBD1 matching 7 bases. This CDR3 contains 14 residues. V lost 8 bases and J lost 1; bases outside the gene matches: 6. Germline loops: CDR1 LNHDA, CDR2 SQIVND (reference sequence). The CDR3 is CASSDRARTDTQYF. The CDR3 nucleotides are TGTGCCAGTTCCGACAGGGCTCGCACAGATACGCAGTATTTT.

In regard to this clone: Other nucleotide sequences in the sample specify the same CDR3. This chain connects TRBV9 to TRBJ2-1, with no clear D. Trimming cost V 2 bases and J 5 bases, with 5 bases left between them. The germline CDR1 and CDR2 sequences are SGDLS and YYNGEE. The CDR3 is 12 amino acids. CDR3 amino acids: CASSVGDNEQFF. The CDR3 nucleotides read TGTGCCAGCAGCGTTGGGGACAATGAGCAGTTCTTC.